The 15 T cell receptor beta chains presented below share a single source sample, sequenced in a study of cytomegalovirus exposure and HLA in healthy donors. The PCR contained 60 Vbeta and 13 Jbeta primers. Some clones are missing from TCRdb's copy, which holds only in-frame ones; the method was immunoSEQ multiplex PCR. The table lists 75,000 to 80,000 clones, approximately 70% of them singletons. The sample comprised PBMCs. The receptors shown here come from a man in his sixties in good health and CMV-seropositive.

There are a few counts of this clone. The rearrangement links TRBV21-1 to TRBJ1-5; TRBD1 is the table's D call and was not checked against the DNA. TRBV21-1 is recorded as a pseudogene. The CDR3 runs to 12 residues. Here the CDR3 reads CASGTGSQPQHF. CDR3 coding DNA: TGTGCCAGCGGGACAGGTAGTCAGCCCCAGCATTTT.

The chain uses TRBV7-2 and TRBJ1-1; D unclear. Germline loops: CDR1 SGHTA, CDR2 FQGNSA. This CDR3 is built from 15 residues. Trimming shortened V by 1 base and J by 9 bases, and 18 bases separated the two germline ends. The CDR3 nucleotides are TGTGCCAGCAGCTTAGGGTGGGTGGTGGGGAGTCAAGCTTTCTTT. Its translation: CASSLGWVVGSQAFF.

CDR3 nucleotide sequence: TGCGCCAGCAGCCTGGAGGCAGGGGGCGCGAACAATGAGCAGTTCTTC. Translated, it gives CASSLEAGGANNEQFF. The chain is built from TRBV4-1 and TRBJ2-1; 8 nucleotides align to TRBD1. This CDR3 comprises 16 residues. Germline V gene lookup returns CDR1 MGHRA and CDR2 YSYEKL. V trimming: 4 bases; J trimming: 5 bases; junction bases outside the gene matches: 10.

The chain carries TRBV7-9 and TRBJ1-1; a possible D gene is TRBD1 (6 bases). The V and J ends lost 4 bases and 4 bases respectively, with 13 bases between them. The CDR3 has 14 residues. The germline V gene has CDR1 SEHNR and CDR2 FQNEAQ (reference sequence). CDR3 DNA sequence: TGTGCCAGCAGCTCACAGGGTTGGGGCACTGAAGCTTTCTTT. As protein: CASSSQGWGTEAFF.

This chain uses TRBV28 with TRBJ1-4; 8 bases match TRBD1. Trimming at V came to 5 bases and at J to 5 bases, leaving 7 bases not matched to a gene. Germline-derived CDR1 and CDR2 are MDHEN and SYDVKM. CDR3 length: 15 residues. The CDR3, as DNA: TGTGCCAGCAGTCCGCGGCGGACAGGGAATGAAAAACTGTTTTTT. Residues: CASSPRRTGNEKLFF.

The V and J genes are TRBV6-5 and TRBJ2-5, with 10 nucleotides matching TRBD2. V lost 2 bases, J lost 4 bases, and 7 bases stayed unmatched. This CDR3 has 16 amino acids. Germline loops: CDR1 MNHEY, CDR2 SVGAGI. The CDR3 spells CASSYRRAGGGETQYF. In DNA form, the CDR3 reads TGTGCCAGCAGTTACCGAAGAGCGGGAGGGGGAGAGACCCAGTACTTC.

This chain uses TRBV7-8 with TRBJ2-7; 7 positions agree with TRBD1. This CDR3 spans 16 amino acids. Per germline, CDR1 SGHVS and CDR2 FQNEAQ. With V trimmed by 5 bases and J by 3 bases, 13 bases remained unmatched. The CDR3 sequence is CASSPPGIGGLYEQYF. The CDR3 nucleotides read TGTGCCAGCAGCCCTCCAGGGATAGGGGGCCTCTACGAGCAGTACTTC. The variable domain in full, with the rest retrieved from reference TRBV7-8 and TRBJ2-7, is GAGVSQSPRYKVAKRGQDVALRCDPISGHVSLFWYQQALGQGPEFLTYFQNEAQLDKSGLPSDRFFAERPEGSVSTLKIQRTQQEDSAVYLCASSPPGIGGLYEQYFGPGTRLTVT.

The chain is built from TRBV6-6 and TRBJ2-1, with D possibly matching TRBD1 (5 bases). V gave up 6 bases and J gave up 8 bases, with 14 bases separating them. CDR1 and CDR2 from the germline V gene are MNHNY and SVGAGI (reference sequence). CDR3 length: 13 residues. CDR3 amino acids: CASSPIRADEQFF. In DNA, the CDR3 is TGTGCCAGCAGCCCAATCAGGGCAGATGAGCAGTTCTTC.

CDR3 in DNA: TGTGCCAGTAGGAAACCGGGACAACTCTACAATGAGCAGTTCTTC. The encoded protein is CASRKPGQLYNEQFF. The V gene is TRBV19, the J gene TRBJ2-1, with a tentative D call TRBD1 (6 bases). This CDR3 has 15 amino acids. Germline V gene data show CDR1 as LNHDA and CDR2 as SQIVND (reference sequence). V gave up 6 bases and J gave up 3 bases, with 15 bases separating them.

This chain links TRBV28 with TRBJ2-3; TRBD1 matches 9 bases. The CDR3 runs 15 residues. Germline trimming cut 9 bases from V and 4 bases from J; bases unmatched to any gene: 11. CDR1 and CDR2 from the germline V gene are MDHEN and SYDVKM. The CDR3 spells CASYGTGKRSDTQYF. In nucleotides, the CDR3 is TGTGCCAGTTACGGGACAGGGAAAAGGTCAGATACGCAGTATTTT.

In its sample, this clone was seen a few times. V and J are TRBV4-1 and TRBJ2-7; maybe TRBD2 (7 bases). The ends were cut back, 4 bases at V and 4 bases at J, with 17 bases in the middle. Germline V lookup: CDR1 MGHRA, CDR2 YSYEKL. This CDR3 has 15 amino acids. The CDR3 is CASSRMAGATYEQYF. Here the CDR3 DNA reads TGCGCCAGCAGCCGAATGGCGGGGGCCACTTACGAGCAGTACTTC.

This chain joins TRBV27 and TRBJ2-6; D might be TRBD1 (6 bases). Trimming shortened V by 8 bases and J by 0 bases, and 20 bases separated the two germline ends. Looked up from germline, CDR1 is MNHEY and CDR2 is SMNVEV (reference sequence). This CDR3 has 18 residues. The CDR3 coding sequence is TGTGCCAGCCAGACCCTTGGGACAAGCACCTCTGGGGCCAACGTCCTGACTTTC. This sequence encodes CASQTLGTSTSGANVLTF.

This chain uses TRBV11-3 with TRBJ2-1; 9 bases align to TRBD2. The CDR3 is 17 amino acids. The germline V gene has CDR1 SGHNT and CDR2 YENEEA. The trim removed 0 bases at V and 2 bases at J, leaving 5 bases unmatched. DNA of the CDR3: TGTGCCAGCAGCTTAGAGGGCGGACTAGCGCCCTACAATGAGCAGTTCTTC. Amino acid sequence: CASSLEGGLAPYNEQFF.

This clone was picked up a small number of times. The V and J genes are TRBV5-1 and TRBJ1-1; a weak D match, TRBD1 (6 bases). The CDR3 is 13 amino acids. Germline-derived CDR1 and CDR2 are SGHRS and YFSETQ. V shed 4 bases and J shed 7 bases, with 14 bases lying between them. The CDR3 reads CASSPLDSFEAFF. The DNA for the CDR3 is TGCGCCAGCAGCCCCCTGGACAGCTTTGAAGCTTTCTTT.

This rearrangement joins TRBV5-1 to TRBJ2-3; the D gene is possibly TRBD2 (6 bases). Germline loops: CDR1 SGHRS, CDR2 YFSETQ. The CDR3 is made up of 15 amino acids. Between the trimmed V and J ends, which lost 4 bases and 2 bases, there was a span of 14 bases. The CDR3 is CASSPLAANTDTQYF. DNA for the CDR3: TGCGCCAGCAGCCCGTTAGCGGCCAACACAGATACGCAGTATTTT.